The rows below give T cell receptor beta chains drawn from one sample of a study of blood T cell repertoires in COVID-19. The repertoire was sequenced with immunoSEQ multiplex PCR; TCRdb's copy has only in-frame clones and lacks some. The repertoire has about 170,000 clones, about 90% of them found once; the top ten carry 11%. The sequenced sample was peripheral blood. These receptors were collected from a woman aged 55-70 years with COVID-19, enrolled during active disease. The CDR3 runs from the conserved cysteine through the conserved F or W. The order of the fields is CDR3 DNA, CDR3 protein, J gene, D gene, V gene, clone size. A D gene is named only where the DNA matches it firmly. Clone size, where shown, is once, few, many, or a class for clones that have expanded.

DNA: TGTGCCAGCAGCTTACTACGCTACGAGCAGTACTTC
CDR3: CASSLLRYEQYF
J: TRBJ2-7
D: .
V: TRBV7-2
size: .

DNA: TGCGCCAGCAGCCAAGAGGCGCGGAACAGGGGCGAAAAACTGTTTTTT
CDR3: CASSQEARNRGEKLFF
J: TRBJ1-4
D: TRBD1
V: TRBV4-1
size: .

DNA: TGCGCCAGCAGCTTGGACAGGCCTGCCTACGAGCAGTACTTC
CDR3: CASSLDRPAYEQYF
J: TRBJ2-7
D: .
V: TRBV5-1
size: .

DNA: TGCGCCAGCAGCCTGACCAGGGGAAACACCATATATTTT
CDR3: CASSLTRGNTIYF
J: TRBJ1-3
D: .
V: TRBV4-1
size: .

DNA: TGTGCCAGCAGCGAGGCCTGGCGAAATGAAAAACTGTTTTTT
CDR3: CASSEAWRNEKLFF
J: TRBJ1-4
D: .
V: TRBV27
size: .

DNA: TGTGCCAGTAGTGTCGACTCGACAGGGGGCGGAGAAAAGCAGTACTTC
CDR3: CASSVDSTGGGEKQYF
J: TRBJ2-7
D: TRBD1
V: TRBV19
size: .

DNA: TGCGCCAGCAGCCAAGAAGCCCCCATCACGGTGGAGACCCAGTACTTC
CDR3: CASSQEAPITVETQYF
J: TRBJ2-5
D: .
V: TRBV4-1
size: .

DNA: TGTGCCAGCAGTCTCACCAGCGGGAGGGCCGAAGATACGCAGTATTTT
CDR3: CASSLTSGRAEDTQYF
J: TRBJ2-3
D: TRBD2
V: TRBV4-2
size: .

DNA: TGTGCCAGCAGCTGGGGAGGACGGAACACTGAAGCTTTCTTT
CDR3: CASSWGGRNTEAFF
J: TRBJ1-1
D: .
V: TRBV5-6
size: once

DNA: TGTGCCTGGGGTTTCCGGGGGTCAGCTGGAAACACCATATATTTT
CDR3: CAWGFRGSAGNTIYF
J: TRBJ1-3
D: .
V: TRBV30
size: .

DNA: TGTGCCAGCAGTGGAACAGGCTTCTCTGGAAACACCATATATTTT
CDR3: CASSGTGFSGNTIYF
J: TRBJ1-3
D: .
V: TRBV6-1
size: once

DNA: TGTGCCAGCAGTCATCCCAGGGGGCAAGCTTTCTTT
CDR3: CASSHPRGQAFF
J: TRBJ1-1
D: TRBD1
V: TRBV12-3/TRBV12-4
size: .

DNA: TGTGCCACCAGCAGAGAGAGGGCAGCGGGAGGCCTCTACGAGCAGTACTTC
CDR3: CATSRERAAGGLYEQYF
J: TRBJ2-7
D: TRBD2
V: TRBV15
size: .

DNA: TGTGCCAGCAGCCAACTGGGGGGTGTAGGCACTGAAGCTTTCTTT
CDR3: CASSQLGGVGTEAFF
J: TRBJ1-1
D: .
V: TRBV7-3
size: .

DNA: TGTGCCAGCAGCTTATTCGGACTGGGGAGGATCCAAGAGACCCAGTACTTC
CDR3: CASSLFGLGRIQETQYF
J: TRBJ2-5
D: .
V: TRBV7-2
size: .

DNA: TGTGCCAGCAGTGATCGGACAGGGGTGAGAGAAAAACTGTTTTTT
CDR3: CASSDRTGVREKLFF
J: TRBJ1-4
D: TRBD1
V: TRBV27
size: .

DNA: TGTGCCAGTAGTATTAAAGTCGGAGCCGTGAACACTGAAGCTTTCTTT
CDR3: CASSIKVGAVNTEAFF
J: TRBJ1-1
D: .
V: TRBV19
size: .

DNA: TGCGCCAGCAGCCAAGATAGCCAGGGCTGGGAAAAACTGTTTTTT
CDR3: CASSQDSQGWEKLFF
J: TRBJ1-4
D: .
V: TRBV4-1
size: .

DNA: TGTGCCAGCAGCCAGTCCGAGGTGTCCTACGAGCAGTACTTC
CDR3: CASSQSEVSYEQYF
J: TRBJ2-7
D: .
V: TRBV3-1/TRBV3-2
size: .

DNA: TGTGCCAGCAGCTTACCCAGGGGGAGGTACGAGCAGTACTTC
CDR3: CASSLPRGRYEQYF
J: TRBJ2-7
D: .
V: TRBV7-9
size: .

DNA: TGTGCCAGCAGTTTATCCCCTTGGAGGGATGAAAAACTGTTTTTT
CDR3: CASSLSPWRDEKLFF
J: TRBJ1-4
D: .
V: TRBV28
size: .

DNA: TGTGCCAGCAGTTACCCACGCAGGGGAAGAAATGAAAAACTGTTTTTT
CDR3: CASSYPRRGRNEKLFF
J: TRBJ1-4
D: .
V: TRBV6-6
size: few

DNA: TGTGCCAGCAGAACAGGGTGGAATGAAAAACTGTTTTTT
CDR3: CASRTGWNEKLFF
J: TRBJ1-4
D: .
V: TRBV6-5
size: .

DNA: TGTGCCAGCAGCATACAGGGGGTGAACACTGAAGCTTTCTTT
CDR3: CASSIQGVNTEAFF
J: TRBJ1-1
D: TRBD1
V: TRBV2
size: .

DNA: TGTGCCAGCAGCACTGATGTATGGACAGGGGAATATGGCTACACCTTC
CDR3: CASSTDVWTGEYGYTF
J: TRBJ1-2
D: TRBD1
V: TRBV28
size: .

DNA: TGTGCCAGCAGCTCACAAGGGACTAGCGGGAGTGGGACAGATACGCAGTATTTT
CDR3: CASSSQGTSGSGTDTQYF
J: TRBJ2-3
D: TRBD2
V: TRBV7-2
size: .

DNA: TGTGCCAGCAGCGTAGCTCCGGACAGTTCCTACGAGCAGTACTTC
CDR3: CASSVAPDSSYEQYF
J: TRBJ2-7
D: .
V: TRBV9
size: .

DNA: TGTGCCAGCAGTGCAGCGGAGCTCTCTGGAAACACCATATATTTT
CDR3: CASSAAELSGNTIYF
J: TRBJ1-3
D: .
V: TRBV2
size: .

DNA: TGTGCCAGCAGCTACTTGGGCAAGGGGCCCCTCTGGGAAGTGGGAACTGAAGCTTTCTTT
CDR3: CASSYLGKGPLWEVGTEAFF
J: TRBJ1-1
D: .
V: TRBV9
size: .

DNA: TGTGCCAGCAGTTCTCGACTAGCGGGAGCAGATACGCAGTATTTT
CDR3: CASSSRLAGADTQYF
J: TRBJ2-3
D: TRBD2
V: TRBV6-5
size: few

DNA: TGTGCCAGCTCCCCGGGCGTGGGGGCTATATCCTACGAGCAGTACTTC
CDR3: CASSPGVGAISYEQYF
J: TRBJ2-7
D: .
V: TRBV18
size: .